This T cell receptor beta chain was captured in a study of T and B cells in COVID-19 patients. This clonotype was found a few times. BIOMED2 TRB-A/B primer pools were used in multiplex TRB PCR. TCRdb reprocessed the multiplex PCR reads with MiXCR, giving one entry per CDR3 protein. The sample carries about 17,000 distinct CDR3 sequences, under 30% recorded once. Each TRB amplification used roughly 230-550 ng of genomic DNA from blood. Trimming took off 4 bases at V and 4 bases at J, with 16 bases between the two ends. The CDR3 runs to 15 residues. Germline CDR1 MNHEY, CDR2 SVGAGI. The rearrangement joins TRBV6-5 to TRBJ1-2; TRBD1 is a possible D gene (5 bases). The sample was blood. This clonotype originated in a human donor who had recovered from COVID-19. CDR3 region: CASSSYLGPTYGYTF. In DNA form, the CDR3 reads TGTGCCAGCAGTTCCTATCTGGGGCCTACCTATGGCTACACCTTC.